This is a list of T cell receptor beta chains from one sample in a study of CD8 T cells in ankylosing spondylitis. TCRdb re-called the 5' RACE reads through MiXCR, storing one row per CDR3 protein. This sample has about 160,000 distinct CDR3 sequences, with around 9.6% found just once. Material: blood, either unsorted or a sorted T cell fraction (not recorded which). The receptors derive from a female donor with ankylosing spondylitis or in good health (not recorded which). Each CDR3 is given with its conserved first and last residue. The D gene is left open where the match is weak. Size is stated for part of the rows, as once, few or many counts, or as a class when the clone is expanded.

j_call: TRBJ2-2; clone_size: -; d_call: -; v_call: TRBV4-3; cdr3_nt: TGCGCCAGCAGCCAGGGGCCCGGGGGACAGACTGGGACCGGGGAGCTGTTTTTT; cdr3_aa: CASSQGPGGQTGTGELFF
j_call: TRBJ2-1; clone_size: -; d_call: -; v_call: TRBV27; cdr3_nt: TGTGCCAGCCAAAATTACATGAGCTCCTACAATGAGCAGTTCTTC; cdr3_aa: CASQNYMSSYNEQFF
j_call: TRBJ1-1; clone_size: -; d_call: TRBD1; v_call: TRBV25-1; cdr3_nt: TGTGCCAGCGGCCAGGGGGCGAGCGGCACTGAAGCTTTCTTT; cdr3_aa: CASGQGASGTEAFF
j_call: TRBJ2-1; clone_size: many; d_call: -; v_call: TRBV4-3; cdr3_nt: TGCGCCAGCAGCCAAGATAGGAGAATAGCCCCCTACAATGAGCAGTTCTTC; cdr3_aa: CASSQDRRIAPYNEQFF
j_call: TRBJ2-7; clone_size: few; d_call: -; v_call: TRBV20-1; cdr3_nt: TGCAGTGCTGTACTCGGGGCAGGGGAGCAGTACTTC; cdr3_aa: CSAVLGAGEQYF
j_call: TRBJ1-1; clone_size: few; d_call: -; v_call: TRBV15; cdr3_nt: TGTGCCACCAGCAGCATGAACACTGAAGCTTTCTTT; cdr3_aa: CATSSMNTEAFF
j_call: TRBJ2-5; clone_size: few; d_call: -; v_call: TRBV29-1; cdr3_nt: TGCAGCGTTGAAGCCCCGGGACCCAAGCAAGAGACCCAGTACTTC; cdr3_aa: CSVEAPGPKQETQYF
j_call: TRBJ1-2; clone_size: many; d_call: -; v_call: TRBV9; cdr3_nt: TGTGCCAGCGAAATGAGGGGTGGCTACACCTTC; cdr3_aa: CASEMRGGYTF
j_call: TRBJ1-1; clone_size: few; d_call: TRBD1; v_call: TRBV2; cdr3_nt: TGTGCCACCAGACAGGGAGGGGGCACTGAAGCTTTCTTT; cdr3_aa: CATRQGGGTEAFF
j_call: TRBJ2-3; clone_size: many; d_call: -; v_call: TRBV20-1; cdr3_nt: TGCAGTGCTAGCCTAGGGGAATCCCGACCTAGCACAGATACGCAGTATTTT; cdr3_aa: CSASLGESRPSTDTQYF